Detailed here is one TCR beta chain. Its antigen is not identified. A junction end diverges from the germline sequence, so it may reflect a read error. The data derive from a study of cytomegalovirus exposure and HLA in healthy donors. Overall study: Drawn from HLA-typed donors, approximately 86 million unique TCRs were held in an early data release.

The primer mix had 60 Vbeta and 13 Jbeta primers. The method was immunoSEQ multiplex PCR; TCRdb's version includes in-frame clones alone and lacks a portion of them. In the table there are 150,000 or so clones, over 65% of which are singletons. The study, taken as a whole, reports: Later analysis reportedly placed an Asian-associated ancestry cluster below the roughly 600-donor mean in N-insertions. Later genetic work tied a missense DCLRE1C variant to beta-chain V and J trimming.

Sequencing used PBMCs. The TCR was taken from a middle-aged man in good health and CMV-seropositive.

CDR3: CASSLGPSGGPQDTQYF. CDR3 nucleotides: TGTGCTAGCAGCTTAGGCCCTAGCGGGGGCCCCCAGGATACGCAGTATTTT. This rearrangement joins TRBV7-7 to TRBJ2-3; 10 nucleotides align to TRBD2. The CDR3 spans 17 residues. Germline V CDR1 and CDR2: SSHAT, FNYEAQ (reference sequence).